The 25 T cell receptor beta chains in this list originate from one sample, sequenced in a study of T cell responses to AZD1222 COVID-19 vaccine. Assay used: immunoSEQ multiplex PCR; TCRdb lists only in-frame clones, some missing. This sample has 100,000 to 150,000 clones; 75% to 90% occur once, and the top ten carry just under 4.5%. Sample: peripheral blood, taken 28 days after the second AZD1222 dose. These receptor sequences come from an adult who received the AZD1222 COVID-19 vaccine.

The chain recombines TRBV15 with TRBJ1-4; the D is unclear. The CDR3 runs to 19 residues. Germline CDR1 reads LNHNV; CDR2 reads YYDKDF (reference sequence). V lost 3 bases and J 0 bases, leaving 20 bases between the germline ends. The DNA of the CDR3 is TGTGCCACCAGCAGGGATCCGACTCGGGGAGTGACAACTAATGAAAAACTGTTTTTT. It specifies CATSRDPTRGVTTNEKLFF. Using reference TRBV15 and TRBJ1-4 for the parts outside the CDR3, the full variable domain is DAMVIQNPRYQVTQFGKPVTLSCSQTLNHNVMYWYQQKSSQAPKLLFHYYDKDFNNEADTPDNFQSRRPNTSFCFLDIRSPGLGDTAMYLCATSRDPTRGVTTNEKLFFGSGTQLSVL.

The V call is TRBV28, the J call TRBJ1-2; D possibly corresponds to TRBD1 (6 bases). The length of the CDR3 is 14 residues. CDR1 MDHEN and CDR2 SYDVKM come from the germline V gene. V lost 6 bases, J lost 6 bases, and 17 bases lay in between. CDR3 DNA: TGTGCCAGCAGCCCCGTCGGCAGGGGAAATGGCTACACCTTC. Translated, it gives CASSPVGRGNGYTF.

Only a few counts were recorded for this clone. The chain carries TRBV12-3 or TRBV12-4 and TRBJ1-2; tentatively, D is TRBD1 (5 bases). V gave up 6 bases and J gave up 8 bases, with 16 bases separating them. This CDR3 is built from 13 residues. CDR3: CASSPGSSMGYTF. The CDR3 DNA is TGTGCCAGCAGCCCAGGGTCGTCTATGGGCTACACCTTC.

This clone was observed a single time. The rearrangement uses TRBV11-2 and TRBJ1-6; 7 nucleotides match TRBD1. The V gene's germline CDR1 is SGHAT and CDR2 FQNNGV. The trim removed 1 base at V and 8 bases at J, leaving 2 bases unmatched. This CDR3 contains 14 residues. The CDR3 loop is CASSLADRDSPLHF. In DNA, the CDR3 is TGTGCCAGCAGCTTAGCTGACAGGGATTCACCCCTCCACTTT. The variable domain in full, completed from reference TRBV11-2 and TRBJ1-6, reads EAGVAQSPRYKIIEKRQSVAFWCNPISGHATLYWYQQILGQGPKLLIQFQNNGVVDDSQLPKDRFSAERLKGVDSTLKIQPAKLEDSAVYLCASSLADRDSPLHFGNGTRLTVT.

The table lists this clone with a count of one. The rearrangement links TRBV28 to TRBJ1-5, with D tentatively TRBD1 (5 bases). Trimming pared 6 bases from V and 6 bases from J, leaving 15 bases between. Germline CDR1 and CDR2: MDHEN and SYDVKM. The CDR3 is 14 amino acids. The CDR3 coding sequence is TGTGCCAGCAGGCAGGGAGGTGAGAGTCAGCCCCAGCATTTT. The encoded protein is CASRQGGESQPQHF.

The chain recombines TRBV6-5 with TRBJ1-6, with a possible D match to TRBD1 (5 bases). V was pared by 6 bases and J by 8 bases, with 8 bases between. Looked up from germline, CDR1 is MNHEY and CDR2 is SVGAGI. The CDR3 runs 12 residues. The CDR3 sequence: CASRVGDSPLHF. CDR3 DNA: TGTGCCAGCAGAGTAGGGGATTCACCCCTCCACTTT.

V is TRBV2 and J is TRBJ2-5; 10 bases line up with TRBD2. This CDR3 spans 14 amino acids. The V segment lost 6 bases and the J segment 5 bases; nucleotides outside the gene matches: 6. Germline V gene lookup returns CDR1 SNHLY and CDR2 FYNNEI. CDR3 loop: CASSDGAGGETQYF. The CDR3 DNA reads as TGTGCCAGCAGCGATGGAGCGGGGGGGGAGACCCAGTACTTC.

V usage is TRBV7-3 and J usage is TRBJ1-6, with D possibly TRBD1 on 5 matching bases. The germline V gene encodes CDR1 SGHTA and CDR2 FQGTGA. V lost 1 base to trimming and J lost 2 bases, with 12 bases between them. This CDR3 has 17 amino acids. The CDR3 DNA is TGTGCCAGCAGCTTAAGTGGAGGGGATCCCTATAATTCACCCCTCCACTTT. This sequence encodes CASSLSGGDPYNSPLHF.

The chain couples TRBV5-1 to TRBJ1-3, with 8 bases matching TRBD1. The CDR3 totals 17 residues. CDR1 and CDR2 (germline): SGHRS, YFSETQ. V lost 0 bases and J lost 0; bases outside the gene matches: 5. The CDR3 nucleotides read TGCGCCAGCAGCTTGGGTGGACAGGGACCCTCTGGAAACACCATATATTTT. It encodes CASSLGGQGPSGNTIYF.

This chain uses TRBV18 with TRBJ2-7; 8 bases align to TRBD1. The CDR3 consists of 15 residues. The germline V gene encodes CDR1 KGHSH and CDR2 LQKENI. The V and J ends lost 2 bases and 4 bases, in that order; junction bases with no gene match: 7. CDR3 sequence reads: CASSPRAGGKYEQYF. DNA for the CDR3: TGTGCCAGCTCACCAAGGGCAGGGGGCAAGTACGAGCAGTACTTC. The complete variable domain, with remaining parts taken from reference TRBV18 and TRBJ2-7, reads NAGVMQNPRHLVRRRGQEARLRCSPMKGHSHVYWYRQLPEEGLKFMVYLQKENIIDESGMPKERFSAEFPKEGPSILRIQQVVRGDSAAYFCASSPRAGGKYEQYFGPGTRLTVT.

The chain links TRBV19 to TRBJ1-5; 9 nucleotides match TRBD1. Germline V gene sequence: CDR1 LNHDA, CDR2 SQIVND (reference sequence). There are 15 residues in the CDR3. The V and J ends lost 6 bases and 3 bases, in that order; junction bases with no gene match: 6. The DNA of the CDR3 is TGTGCCAGTAGAATTGGGACAGGGATCAATCAGCCCCAGCATTTT. Translated, it gives CASRIGTGINQPQHF.

This chain connects TRBV3-1 (or the pseudogene TRBV3-2) to TRBJ2-5; D assignment may be TRBD1 or TRBD2 (5 bases each). Trimming pared 3 bases from V and 5 bases from J, leaving 13 bases between. The germline V gene has CDR1 LGHDT and CDR2 YNNKEL (reference sequence). The CDR3 has 14 amino acids. The CDR3 reads CASSQGPPGETQYF. Written as DNA, the CDR3 is TGTGCCAGCAGCCAGGGACCCCCGGGCGAGACCCAGTACTTC.

This chain links TRBV10-3 with TRBJ2-1; unclear D gene. This CDR3 is 13 amino acids long. V was cut by 0 bases and J by 8 bases, with 8 bases left in between. CDR1 and CDR2 from the germline V gene are ENHRY and SYGVKD. CDR3 sequence reads: CAISESTSYEQFF. CDR3 in DNA: TGTGCCATCAGTGAGTCAACGTCGTATGAGCAGTTCTTC.

This clone was observed once. V usage is TRBV30 and J usage is TRBJ1-6; no clear D gene. Trimming pared 2 bases from V and 7 bases from J, leaving 21 bases between. Germline CDR1 reads GTSNPN; CDR2 reads SVGIG (reference sequence). The CDR3 is made up of 17 amino acids. Here the CDR3 DNA reads TGTGCCTGGAGTCTCCGCGACCCCAGGTACCCAAATTCACCCCTCCACTTT. This sequence encodes CAWSLRDPRYPNSPLHF.

The chain links TRBV5-4 to TRBJ2-1, with a possible D match to TRBD1 (6 bases). This CDR3 has 14 residues. Germline loops: CDR1 SGHNT, CDR2 YYREEE (reference sequence). V was shortened by 1 base and J by 4 bases, with 9 bases between the two germline ends. CDR3 region: CASSLSGQYNEQFF. The CDR3 DNA is TGTGCCAGCAGCTTGTCAGGACAGTACAATGAGCAGTTCTTC.

This clone was observed a single time. The chain recombines TRBV28 with TRBJ2-7, with unresolved D. Germline lookup yields CDR1 MDHEN and CDR2 SYDVKM. Trimming shortened V by 7 bases and J by 0 bases, and 13 bases separated the two germline ends. The CDR3 contains 14 residues. In DNA form, the CDR3 reads TGTGCCAGCACCCGAGAGTCGAGCTCCTACGAGCAGTACTTC. It yields the protein CASTRESSSYEQYF.

The V gene is TRBV5-5, the J gene TRBJ2-5; D remains unclear. V was trimmed by 2 bases and J by 3 bases, leaving 2 bases between them. CDR3 size: 11 residues. In germline, CDR1 is SGHKS, CDR2 YYEKEE (reference sequence). The CDR3 nucleotides read TGTGCCAGCAGCTTTAAAGAGACCCAGTACTTC. Translating it yields CASSFKETQYF.

The chain joins TRBV6-5 to TRBJ1-2; TRBD1 matches at 10 bases. The V and J ends lost 6 bases and 6 bases, in that order; junction bases with no gene match: 4. The CDR3 covers 13 residues. CDR1 is MNHEY, CDR2 SVGAGI, per germline. DNA of the CDR3: TGTGCCAGCAGGTCCGGACAGGGGGATGGCTACACCTTC. Its protein product is CASRSGQGDGYTF.

This clone was picked up one time. The chain combines TRBV5-1 with TRBJ2-2, with D possibly TRBD2 on 7 matching bases. Germline V gene data show CDR1 as SGHRS and CDR2 as YFSETQ. CDR3 size: 15 residues. Trimming cost V 4 bases and J 5 bases, with 15 bases left between them. CDR3 sequence reads: CASSPQGGGTGELFF. CDR3 nucleotides: TGCGCCAGCAGCCCACAGGGCGGGGGTACCGGGGAGCTGTTTTTT.

This sequence joins TRBV4-1 and TRBJ1-2, with a tentative D call TRBD1 (5 bases). CDR3 length: 13 residues. The V end lost 4 bases, the J end lost 6 bases, and 12 bases lay between the germline ends. Germline lookup yields CDR1 MGHRA and CDR2 YSYEKL. In nucleotides, the CDR3 is TGCGCCAGCAGCCTGACAGTTAGGGATGGCTACACCTTC. It encodes CASSLTVRDGYTF.

The rearrangement joins TRBV3-1 (or the pseudogene TRBV3-2) to TRBJ2-4, with D unresolved. The V gene lost 4 bases and the J gene lost 5 bases, with 12 bases spanning the gap. This CDR3 is 14 amino acids long. Germline V gene data show CDR1 as LGHDT and CDR2 as YNNKEL (reference sequence). CDR3 amino acids: CASSPIAVENIQYF. In nucleotides, the CDR3 is TGTGCCAGCAGCCCCATCGCGGTCGAAAACATTCAGTACTTC.

The chain employs TRBV18 and TRBJ1-6; D may be TRBD1 (6 bases). Germline V gives CDR1 KGHSH, CDR2 LQKENI. The CDR3 has 15 amino acids. V lost 3 bases to trimming and J lost 5 bases, with 11 bases between them. This chain's CDR3 is CASSPGTPDNSPLHF. For the CDR3, the DNA is TGTGCCAGCTCACCCGGGACACCAGATAATTCACCCCTCCACTTT.

The chain employs TRBV7-2 and TRBJ1-1; tentative D call: TRBD1 (5 bases). Germline V lookup: CDR1 SGHTA, CDR2 FQGNSA. V lost 5 bases, J lost 11 bases, and 21 bases lay in between. This CDR3 spans 14 amino acids. CDR3 sequence (DNA): TGTGCCAGCAGCCCCAATACAGGAGCATGGGTGGCTTTCTTT. Its protein is CASSPNTGAWVAFF.

A few counts support this clone. This chain's CDR3 is CASRLTGGMDGYTF. The CDR3 DNA follows: TGCGCCAGCAGGTTAACGGGGGGAATGGATGGCTACACCTTC. V gene TRBV5-1 combines with J gene TRBJ1-2, with a possible D match to TRBD1 (5 bases). The V and J ends lost 5 bases and 6 bases respectively, with 17 bases between them. Germline assignment: CDR1 SGHRS and CDR2 YFSETQ. The CDR3 runs to 14 residues.

The rearrangement uses TRBV6-5 and TRBJ2-7, with D perhaps being TRBD1 or TRBD2 (5 bases each). There are 14 residues in the CDR3. The V and J ends lost 2 bases and 1 base respectively, with 9 bases between them. Germline-derived CDR1 and CDR2 are MNHEY and SVGAGI. The chain's CDR3 is CASSYRDGSYEQYF. The DNA of the CDR3 is TGTGCCAGCAGTTACCGGGACGGTTCCTACGAGCAGTACTTC.